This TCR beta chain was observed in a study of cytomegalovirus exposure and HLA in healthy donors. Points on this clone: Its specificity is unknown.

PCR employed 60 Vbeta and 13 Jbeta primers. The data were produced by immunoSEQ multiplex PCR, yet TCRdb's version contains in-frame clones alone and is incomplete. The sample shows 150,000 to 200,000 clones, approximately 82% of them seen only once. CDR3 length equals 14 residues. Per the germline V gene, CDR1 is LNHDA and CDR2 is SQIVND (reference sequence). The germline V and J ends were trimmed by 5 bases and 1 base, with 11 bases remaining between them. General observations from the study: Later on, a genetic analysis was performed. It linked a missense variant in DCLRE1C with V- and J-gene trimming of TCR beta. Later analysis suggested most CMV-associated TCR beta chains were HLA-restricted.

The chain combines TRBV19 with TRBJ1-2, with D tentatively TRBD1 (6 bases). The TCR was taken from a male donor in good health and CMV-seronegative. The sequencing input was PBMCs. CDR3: CASSGGGLNYGYTF. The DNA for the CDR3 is TGTGCCAGTAGTGGGGGCGGACTTAACTATGGCTACACCTTC. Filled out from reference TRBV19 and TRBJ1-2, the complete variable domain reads DGGITQSPKYLFRKEGQNVTLSCEQNLNHDAMYWYRQDPGQGLRLIYYSQIVNDFQKGDIAEGYSVSREKKESFPLTVTSAQKNPTAFYLCASSGGGLNYGYTFGSGTRLTVV.